These 21 T cell receptor beta chains were sequenced from one sample in a study of blood T cell repertoires in COVID-19. Assay: immunoSEQ multiplex PCR; the TCRdb copy retains only in-frame clones and omits some. This sample yields about 72,000 clones, of which 85% to 90% are seen a single time; 9.5% to 13% belongs to the top ten. The material sequenced was peripheral blood. All receptors come from a man between 65 and 79 years old with active or convalescent COVID-19.

The chain combines TRBV5-1 with TRBJ1-4; maybe TRBD1 (5 bases). V lost 1 base to trimming and J lost 1 base, with 8 bases between them. Germline loops: CDR1 SGHRS, CDR2 YFSETQ. There are 15 residues in the CDR3. The CDR3 DNA is TGCGCCAGCAGCTTGACAGGCCGAACTAATGAAAAACTGTTTTTT. It codes for CASSLTGRTNEKLFF.

V gene TRBV9 combines with J gene TRBJ2-1, with D tentatively TRBD2 (6 bases). The CDR3 extends over 17 amino acids. Germline lookup yields CDR1 SGDLS and CDR2 YYNGEE. V lost 0 bases and J 4 bases, leaving 17 bases between the germline ends. CDR3 amino acids: CASSVGRISGSYNEQFF. For the CDR3, the DNA is TGTGCCAGCAGCGTAGGGCGAATTAGCGGTTCATACAATGAGCAGTTCTTC.

The rearrangement links TRBV5-5 to TRBJ1-4, with TRBD1 matching over 9 bases. With V trimmed by 4 bases and J by 8 bases, 15 bases remained unmatched. The CDR3 is 17 amino acids. The germline V gene has CDR1 SGHKS and CDR2 YYEKEE (reference sequence). CDR3 loop: CASSGGVRAQGAEKLFF. Written as DNA, the CDR3 is TGTGCCAGCAGCGGAGGCGTCCGGGCACAGGGGGCAGAAAAACTGTTTTTT.

The chain employs TRBV27 and TRBJ1-1; no firm D call. The V and J ends lost 7 bases and 8 bases respectively, with 20 bases between them. This CDR3 has 14 amino acids. Germline lookup yields CDR1 MNHEY and CDR2 SMNVEV (reference sequence). The CDR3 here is CASTQPGTQKEAFF. CDR3 DNA sequence: TGTGCCAGCACCCAACCGGGAACCCAAAAAGAAGCTTTCTTT.

This chain uses TRBV5-1 with TRBJ2-7; D is perhaps TRBD1 (5 bases). The V and J ends lost 0 bases and 8 bases respectively, with 6 bases between them. CDR1 is SGHRS and CDR2 is YFSETQ in the germline V gene. There are 11 residues in the CDR3. The CDR3 DNA follows: TGCGCCAGCAGCTTGGGGGGCCAGCAGTACTTC. Its translation: CASSLGGQQYF.

This clone was detected only a few times. The V call is TRBV4-3, the J call TRBJ2-2; D is unclear. The V gene lost 3 bases and the J gene lost 0 bases, with 11 bases spanning the gap. The CDR3 has 16 amino acids. From germline, CDR1 is LGHNA and CDR2 YSLEER. The CDR3 region has the DNA TGCGCCAGCAGCCATGAGGCATGGACGAACACCGGGGAGCTGTTTTTT. This encodes CASSHEAWTNTGELFF.

The gene calls are TRBV28 and TRBJ1-1; 8 nucleotides match TRBD1. From germline, CDR1 is MDHEN and CDR2 SYDVKM. This CDR3 region has 13 residues. J gave up 10 bases and V 5 bases, and 9 bases lay outside the gene matches. CDR3 sequence (DNA): TGTGCCAGCAGTCCAGGACAGGGTTGGGCAGCTTTCTTT. It specifies CASSPGQGWAAFF.

The rearrangement uses TRBV5-1 and TRBJ2-1; maybe TRBD2 (6 bases). V lost 3 bases to trimming and J lost 7 bases, with 23 bases between them. In germline, CDR1 is SGHRS, CDR2 YFSETQ. CDR3 length equals 17 residues. The CDR3 region is CASSSGFRELTVNEQFF. The CDR3 nucleotides read TGCGCCAGCAGCTCGGGCTTTCGGGAGTTGACAGTGAATGAGCAGTTCTTC.

The V gene is TRBV11-3, the J gene TRBJ2-5, with 9 bases that match TRBD1. Germline lookup yields CDR1 SGHNT and CDR2 YENEEA. This CDR3 has 15 amino acids. J gave up 5 bases and V 5 bases, and 9 bases lay outside the gene matches. In DNA, the CDR3 is TGTGCCAGCAGCAGAGGGACAGGGCGATGGGAGACCCAGTACTTC. Translated: CASSRGTGRWETQYF.

V is TRBV5-1 and J is TRBJ2-1, with TRBD2 identical over 15 bases. CDR3 size: 17 residues. From germline, CDR1 is SGHRS and CDR2 YFSETQ. After removal of 4 bases from V and 4 bases from J, the junction contained 6 bases not matched to a gene. The CDR3 reads CASSPGLAGGGYNEQFF. The DNA of the CDR3 is TGCGCCAGCAGCCCCGGACTAGCGGGAGGGGGGTACAATGAGCAGTTCTTC.

The gene calls are TRBV7-3 and TRBJ2-1; possibly TRBD1 for D (6 bases). Between the trimmed V and J ends, which lost 5 bases and 8 bases, there was a span of 7 bases. The CDR3 is 11 residues long. CDR1 is SGHTA, CDR2 FQGTGA, per germline. The CDR3 coding sequence is TGTGCCAGCAGCCCAGGGGATGAGCAGTTCTTC. This gives the protein CASSPGDEQFF. Full variable domain (remainder filled in from reference TRBV7-3 and TRBJ2-1): GAGVSQTPSNKVTEKGKYVELRCDPISGHTALYWYRQSLGQGPEFLIYFQGTGAADDSGLPNDRFFAVRPEGSVSTLKIQRTERGDSAVYLCASSPGDEQFFGPGTRLTVL.

This chain connects TRBV6-5 to TRBJ1-2; 12 bases agree with TRBD1. The V and J ends lost 5 bases and 7 bases, in that order; junction bases with no gene match: 8. Germline V gives CDR1 MNHEY, CDR2 SVGAGI. The CDR3 sequence is 15 residues long. CDR3 in amino acids: CASSPPGQGASGYTF. DNA for the CDR3: TGTGCCAGCAGTCCTCCGGGACAGGGGGCGAGTGGCTACACCTTC.

The gene calls are TRBV27 and TRBJ2-5; 12 nucleotides match TRBD2. Germline trimming cut 7 bases from V and 4 bases from J; bases unmatched to any gene: 4. Germline values: CDR1 MNHEY, CDR2 SMNVEV (reference sequence). The CDR3 is 14 residues long. The DNA for the CDR3 is TGTGCCAGCACTAGCGGGAGGGCCGCAGAGACCCAGTACTTC. Amino acid sequence: CASTSGRAAETQYF.

This sequence joins TRBV29-1 and TRBJ2-1, with unresolved D. The CDR3 runs 12 residues. V gave up 2 bases and J gave up 10 bases, with 12 bases separating them. Germline V gene sequence: CDR1 SQVTM, CDR2 ANQGSEA. The CDR3 nucleotides are TGCAGCGTTGAATCACTTCCCAGGGAGCAGTTCTTC. Encoded protein: CSVESLPREQFF.

The chain is built from TRBV28 and TRBJ1-5; 9 nucleotides align to TRBD1. The CDR3 length is 15 residues. CDR1 MDHEN and CDR2 SYDVKM come from the germline V gene. The V segment lost 6 bases and the J segment 3 bases; nucleotides outside the gene matches: 6. Here the CDR3 reads CASSSGTGLNQPQHF. The CDR3 DNA follows: TGTGCCAGCAGCTCCGGGACAGGGCTCAATCAGCCCCAGCATTTT.

The chain is built from TRBV18 and TRBJ1-1, with TRBD1 matching over 8 bases. Per germline, CDR1 KGHSH and CDR2 LQKENI. J lost 8 bases, V lost 0 bases, and 5 bases had no gene match. CDR3 length: 14 residues. The CDR3 DNA is TGTGCCAGCTCACCACCGTCAGGGGGCTCAGAAGCTTTCTTT. Residues: CASSPPSGGSEAFF.

This chain joins TRBV7-2 and TRBJ1-4, with D possibly TRBD1 on 6 matching bases. Germline loops: CDR1 SGHTA, CDR2 FQGNSA. CDR3 length: 14 amino acids. Trimming stripped 3 bases from V and 4 bases from J, with 9 bases between. The DNA of the CDR3 is TGTGCCAGCAGCTTTCAGGGGAGTAATGAAAAACTGTTTTTT. Its protein product is CASSFQGSNEKLFF.

The rearrangement links TRBV7-6 to TRBJ1-4; 8 bases agree with TRBD1. Germline V gene sequence: CDR1 SGHVS, CDR2 FNYEAQ. The CDR3 has 14 amino acids. Trimming took 5 bases from V and 5 from J; bases not matched to a gene: 4. The CDR3 region has the DNA TGTGCCAGCAGCAATGGACAGGGAAATGAAAAACTGTTTTTT. Its translation: CASSNGQGNEKLFF.

The chain joins TRBV6-5 to TRBJ2-3; D possibly corresponds to TRBD1 (6 bases). The CDR3 has 15 residues. CDR1 and CDR2 (germline): MNHEY, SVGAGI. The V and J ends lost 5 bases and 0 bases respectively, with 12 bases between them. In DNA form, the CDR3 reads TGTGCCAGCAGTATAGGGGGATATAGCACAGATACGCAGTATTTT. Amino acids: CASSIGGYSTDTQYF.

The chain is built from TRBV19 and TRBJ1-3; the D gene is possibly TRBD1 (5 bases). The CDR3 sequence is 16 residues long. V lost 5 bases and J lost 2, with 16 bases in between. CDR1 and CDR2 (germline): LNHDA, SQIVND (reference sequence). In DNA form, the CDR3 reads TGTGCCAGTAGTTTTTTAGCGGGGGGAGCTGGAAACACCATATATTTT. It is translated as CASSFLAGGAGNTIYF.

J is TRBJ2-1 and V is TRBV5-1, with TRBD1 matching 8 bases. Germline lookup yields CDR1 SGHRS and CDR2 YFSETQ. The CDR3 is made up of 13 amino acids. The V gene end was trimmed by 2 bases and the J gene end by 6 bases; junction bases not matched to a gene: 1. CDR3 nucleotides: TGCGCCAGCAGCTTCGACAGGGGCAATGAGCAGTTCTTC. Protein: CASSFDRGNEQFF.